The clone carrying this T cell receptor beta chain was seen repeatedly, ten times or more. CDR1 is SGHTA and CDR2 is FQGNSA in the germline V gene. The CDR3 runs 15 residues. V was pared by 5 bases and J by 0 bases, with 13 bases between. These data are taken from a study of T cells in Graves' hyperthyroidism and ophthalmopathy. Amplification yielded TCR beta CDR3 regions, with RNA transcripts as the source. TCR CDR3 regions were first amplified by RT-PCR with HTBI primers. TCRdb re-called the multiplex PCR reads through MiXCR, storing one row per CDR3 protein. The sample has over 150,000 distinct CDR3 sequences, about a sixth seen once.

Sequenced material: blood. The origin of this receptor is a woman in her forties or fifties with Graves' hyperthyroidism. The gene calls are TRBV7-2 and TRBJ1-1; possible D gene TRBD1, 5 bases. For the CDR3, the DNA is TGTGCCAGCAGCGACCTGGGACGGATGAACACTGAAGCTTTCTTT. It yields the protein CASSDLGRMNTEAFF.